These T cell receptor beta chains were read from a single sample in a study of post-analysis software for immune sequencing data. Each CDR3 protein is one row after TCRdb ran MiXCR on the PCR reads. This repertoire shows roughly 800,000 distinct CDR3 sequences, roughly 46% found once; its top ten account for just under 5%. The specimen sequenced was blood. Receptor source: a girl under 18 with multiple sclerosis. Each CDR3 is given with its conserved first and last residue. Clone size, where shown, is once, few, many, or a class for clones that have expanded.

>TRBJ2-7|few|TRBV5-1
CASSPEGLAGAGEQYF
>TRBJ2-1|.|TRBV20-1
CTSGAYNEQFF
>TRBJ2-3|.|TRBV4-2
CASSQVMGVEDTQYF
>TRBJ1-1|.|TRBV5-1
CASSLIPQGAANTEAFF
>TRBJ2-1|few|TRBV28
CASRTSGTGGNEQFF
>TRBJ2-7|.|TRBV20-1
CSARESGGRPIEQYF
>TRBJ2-7|.|TRBV20-1
CSASSGPYEQYF
>TRBJ2-7|.|TRBV20-1
CSAKHESSYEQYF
>TRBJ2-1|.|TRBV11-2
CASSLRDRTRDELALYNEQFF
>TRBJ2-5|.|TRBV7-6
CASSLAPLVLGQETQYF
>TRBJ2-7|few|TRBV7-2
CASSLELAGGSYEQYF
>TRBJ2-7|.|TRBV9
CASSVNSRSSYEQYF
>TRBJ1-1|.|TRBV5-4
CASSDAGSSEAFF
>TRBJ1-6|.|TRBV27
CASSLYTGVNSPLHF